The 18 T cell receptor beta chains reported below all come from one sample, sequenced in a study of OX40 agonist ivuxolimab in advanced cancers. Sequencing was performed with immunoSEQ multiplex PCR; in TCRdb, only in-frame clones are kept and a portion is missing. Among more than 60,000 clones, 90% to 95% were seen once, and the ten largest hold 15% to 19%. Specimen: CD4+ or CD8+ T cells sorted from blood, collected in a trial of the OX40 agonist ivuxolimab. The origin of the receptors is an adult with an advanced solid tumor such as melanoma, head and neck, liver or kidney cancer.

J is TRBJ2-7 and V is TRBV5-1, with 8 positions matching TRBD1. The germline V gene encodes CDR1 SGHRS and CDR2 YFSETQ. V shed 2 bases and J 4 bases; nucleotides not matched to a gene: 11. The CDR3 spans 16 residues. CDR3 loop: CASSFVPDRERYEQYF. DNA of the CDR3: TGCGCCAGCAGCTTTGTCCCGGACAGGGAAAGATACGAGCAGTACTTC.

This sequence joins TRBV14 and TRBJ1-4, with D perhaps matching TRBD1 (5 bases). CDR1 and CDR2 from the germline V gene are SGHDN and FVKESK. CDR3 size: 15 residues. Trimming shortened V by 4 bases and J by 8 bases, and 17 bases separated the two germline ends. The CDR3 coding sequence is TGTGCCAGCAGCCCGTTGGGAGGGGTTAAGGAAAAACTGTTTTTT. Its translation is CASSPLGGVKEKLFF.

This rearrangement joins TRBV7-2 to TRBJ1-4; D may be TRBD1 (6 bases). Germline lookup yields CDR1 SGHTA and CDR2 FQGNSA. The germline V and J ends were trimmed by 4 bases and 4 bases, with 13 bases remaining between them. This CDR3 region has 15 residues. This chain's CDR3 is CASSSEGGINEKLFF. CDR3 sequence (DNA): TGTGCCAGCAGCTCAGAGGGGGGGATTAATGAAAAACTGTTTTTT. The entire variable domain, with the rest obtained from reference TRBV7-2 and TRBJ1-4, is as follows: GAGVSQSPSNKVTEKGKDVELRCDPISGHTALYWYRQSLGQGLEFLIYFQGNSAPDKSGLPSDRFSAERTGGSVSTLTIQRTQQEDSAVYLCASSSEGGINEKLFFGSGTQLSVL.

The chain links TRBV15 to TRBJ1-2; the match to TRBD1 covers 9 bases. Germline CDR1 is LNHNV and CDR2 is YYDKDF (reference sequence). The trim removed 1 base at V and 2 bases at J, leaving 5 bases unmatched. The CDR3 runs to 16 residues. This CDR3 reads CATSRGRGTGNYGYTF. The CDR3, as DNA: TGTGCCACCAGCAGAGGGCGCGGGACAGGGAACTATGGCTACACCTTC.

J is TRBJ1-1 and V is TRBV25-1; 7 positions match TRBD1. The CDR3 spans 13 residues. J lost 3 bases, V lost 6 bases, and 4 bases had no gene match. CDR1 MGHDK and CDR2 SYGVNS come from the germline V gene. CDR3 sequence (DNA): TGTGCCAGCAGAACAGGGGTGGACACTGAAGCTTTCTTT. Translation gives CASRTGVDTEAFF.

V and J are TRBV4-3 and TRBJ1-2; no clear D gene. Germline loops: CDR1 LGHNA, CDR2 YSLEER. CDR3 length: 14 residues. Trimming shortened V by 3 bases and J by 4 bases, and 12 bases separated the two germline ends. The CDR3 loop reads CASSQGGPAYGYTF. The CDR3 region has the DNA TGCGCCAGCAGCCAGGGAGGACCGGCCTATGGCTACACCTTC.

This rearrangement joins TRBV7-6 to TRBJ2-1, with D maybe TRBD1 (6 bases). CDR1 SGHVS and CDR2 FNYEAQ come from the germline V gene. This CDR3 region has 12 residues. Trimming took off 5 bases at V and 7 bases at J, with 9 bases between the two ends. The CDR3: CASSATGNEQFF. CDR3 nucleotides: TGTGCCAGCAGCGCCACAGGGAATGAGCAGTTCTTC.

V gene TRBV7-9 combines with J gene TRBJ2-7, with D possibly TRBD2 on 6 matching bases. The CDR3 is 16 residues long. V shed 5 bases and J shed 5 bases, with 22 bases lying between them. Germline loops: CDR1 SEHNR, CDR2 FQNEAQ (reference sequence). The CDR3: CASSPPGTGRVDEQYF. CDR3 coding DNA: TGTGCCAGCAGCCCCCCAGGGACTGGCAGGGTCGACGAGCAGTACTTC.

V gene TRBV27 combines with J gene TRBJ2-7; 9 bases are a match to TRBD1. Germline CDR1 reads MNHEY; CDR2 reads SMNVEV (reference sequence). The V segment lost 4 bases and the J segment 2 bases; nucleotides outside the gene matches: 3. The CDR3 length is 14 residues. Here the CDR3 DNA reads TGTGCCAGCAGTTCGGGACAGGGCCCCTACGAGCAGTACTTC. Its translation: CASSSGQGPYEQYF.

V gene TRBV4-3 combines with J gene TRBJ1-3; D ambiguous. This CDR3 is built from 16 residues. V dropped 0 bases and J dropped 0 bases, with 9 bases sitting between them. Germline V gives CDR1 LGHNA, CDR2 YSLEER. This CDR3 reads CASSQDNWSSGNTIYF. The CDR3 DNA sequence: TGCGCCAGCAGCCAAGATAACTGGTCCTCTGGAAACACCATATATTTT.

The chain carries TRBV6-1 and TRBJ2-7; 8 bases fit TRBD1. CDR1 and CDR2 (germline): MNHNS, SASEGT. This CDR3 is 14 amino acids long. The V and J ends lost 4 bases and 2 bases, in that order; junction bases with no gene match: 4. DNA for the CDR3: TGTGCCAGCAGTGGACAGGGGCGGCCCTACGAGCAGTACTTC. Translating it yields CASSGQGRPYEQYF.

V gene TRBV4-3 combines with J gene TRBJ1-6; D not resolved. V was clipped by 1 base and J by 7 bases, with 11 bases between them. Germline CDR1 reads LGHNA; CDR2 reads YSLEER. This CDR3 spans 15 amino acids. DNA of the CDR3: TGCGCCAGCAGCCAAGCTAGGTCGTACAATTCACCCCTCCACTTT. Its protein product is CASSQARSYNSPLHF.

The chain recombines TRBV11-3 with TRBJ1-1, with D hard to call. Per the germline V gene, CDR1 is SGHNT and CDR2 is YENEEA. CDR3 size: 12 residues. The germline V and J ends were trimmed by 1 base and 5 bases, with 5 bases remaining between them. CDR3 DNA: TGTGCCAGCAGCTTAGGGAGAACTGAAGCTTTCTTT. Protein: CASSLGRTEAFF.

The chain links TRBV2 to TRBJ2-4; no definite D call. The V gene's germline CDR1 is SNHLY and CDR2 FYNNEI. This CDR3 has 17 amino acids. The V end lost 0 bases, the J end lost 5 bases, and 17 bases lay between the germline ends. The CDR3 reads CASSEAGRWLAENIQYF. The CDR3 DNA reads TGTGCCAGCAGTGAAGCTGGGCGTTGGCTGGCCGAAAACATTCAGTACTTC. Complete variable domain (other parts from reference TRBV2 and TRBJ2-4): EPEVTQTPSHQVTQMGQEVILRCVPISNHLYFYWYRQILGQKVEFLVSFYNNEISEKSEIFDDQFSVERPDGSNFTLKIRSTKLEDSAMYFCASSEAGRWLAENIQYFGAGTRLSVL.

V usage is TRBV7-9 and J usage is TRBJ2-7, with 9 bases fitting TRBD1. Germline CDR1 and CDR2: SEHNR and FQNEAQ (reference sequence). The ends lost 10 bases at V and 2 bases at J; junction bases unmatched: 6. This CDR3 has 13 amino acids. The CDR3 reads CATIGQGTYEQYF. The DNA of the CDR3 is TGTGCCACGATCGGACAGGGGACCTACGAGCAGTACTTC.

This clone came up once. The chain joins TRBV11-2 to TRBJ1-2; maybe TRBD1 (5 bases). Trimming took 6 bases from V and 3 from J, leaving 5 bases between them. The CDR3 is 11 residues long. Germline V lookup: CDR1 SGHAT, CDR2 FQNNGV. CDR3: CASRGDYGYTF. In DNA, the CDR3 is TGTGCCAGCAGAGGGGACTATGGCTACACCTTC.

As DNA, the CDR3 is TGTGCCAGCAGCCCACGATGGCGGGAGGACTCCTACGAGCAGTACTTC. This encodes CASSPRWREDSYEQYF. The chain employs TRBV5-4 and TRBJ2-7; the match to TRBD2 covers 8 bases. This CDR3 is built from 16 residues. V lost 4 bases and J lost 0; bases outside the gene matches: 9. Looked up from germline, CDR1 is SGHNT and CDR2 is YYREEE (reference sequence).

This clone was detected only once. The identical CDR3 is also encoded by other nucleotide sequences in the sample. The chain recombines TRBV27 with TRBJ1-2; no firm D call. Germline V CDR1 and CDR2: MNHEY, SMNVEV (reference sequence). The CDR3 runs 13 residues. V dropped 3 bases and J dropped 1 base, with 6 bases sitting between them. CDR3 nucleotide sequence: TGTGCCAGCAGTTTTGGCAGTAACTATGGCTACACCTTC. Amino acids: CASSFGSNYGYTF.